The TCR beta chain described here comes from a study of T cells in Graves' hyperthyroidism and ophthalmopathy. The CDR3 regions of TCR beta were amplified from RNA transcripts. When the TCR CDR3 underwent first-round RT-PCR, the HTBI primer set was used. TCRdb re-analysed the multiplex PCR reads in MiXCR, keeping a single row per CDR3 protein. The sample lists about 580,000 distinct CDR3 sequences, around 13% occurring once. Of note for this clonotype: The antigen remains unidentified. The junction differs from germline at one of its ends, possibly a read error.

Study outcomes and limitations: Ophthalmopathy was model-predicted a median about 6.9 months pre-onset.

Per the germline V gene, CDR1 is MDHEN and CDR2 is SYDVKM. CDR3 length: 19 amino acids. Those with hyperthyroidism were 18 to 65 years old, newly diagnosed, and ill for under 2 months. Over 9 ml of fresh peripheral blood supplied the PBMCs. The chain couples TRBV28 to TRBJ2-4; 9 positions agree with TRBD2. This clonotype originated in a woman between 25 and 40 years old with Graves' hyperthyroidism that later progressed to Graves' ophthalmopathy. The sequencing sample was made of blood. The CDR3 DNA follows: TGTGCCAGCAGTTTCTATCCCTCCCGGACTAGCGTGGCCAAAACCATTCAGTACTTC. Its protein is CASSFYPSRTSVAKTIQYF.